The T cell receptor (beta chain) under discussion was sequenced for a study of CD8+ T cells in alopecia areata. The overall study: The investigators scored severity in treated patients by the percentage of affected scalp area. Study-wide findings and caveats: Numerous clones, expanded in lesions, remained in scalp and blood during tofacitinib.

This clone turned up a few times. Antigen specificity is unknown. The treatment was: oral pan-JAK inhibitor, 5-10 mg twice daily. Alopecia areata patients had lesional scalp punch biopsies and peripheral blood taken from them. CDR3 length: 14 amino acids. Germline V gene sequence: CDR1 MNHEY, CDR2 SMNVEV (reference sequence). Between the trimmed V and J ends, which lost 0 bases and 4 bases, there was a span of 7 bases. Investigators isolated RNA and reverse transcribed it into cDNA to act as the sequencing template. Produced via immunoSEQ multiplex PCR; TCRdb's table is partial and in-frame only. The data hold around 86,000 clones, with approximately 70% observed a single time.

The source is a human donor with alopecia areata. Sequencing used CD8+ T cells sorted from blood, obtained around week 44, from a patient treated with tofacitinib. The chain combines TRBV27 with TRBJ2-1; D gene ambiguous. The CDR3 protein is CASSLSNPYNEQFF. The CDR3 DNA is TGTGCCAGCAGTTTATCAAACCCTTACAATGAGCAGTTCTTC.